Sequencing of this T cell receptor (beta chain) was carried out in a study of CD8+ T cells in alopecia areata. Study in general: For 6 to 18 months, tofacitinib was taken, and 6 months off drug followed.

Following extraction, RNA underwent reverse transcription to cDNA, which served as the sequencing template. Clones were read by immunoSEQ multiplex PCR, and TCRdb kept only the in-frame ones, dropping some. The table lists 6,500 to 8,500 clones, 67% of them singletons, with approximately 21% in the top ten. Regarding the study as a whole: Compared with normal scalp, lesional scalp had higher clonality and more expanded CD8+ clones.

On this clone: Its specificity is not known.

Collected material from alopecia areata patients comprised lesional scalp punch biopsies and peripheral blood. This CDR3 region has 13 residues. The V gene lost 0 bases and the J gene lost 7 bases, with 4 bases spanning the gap. Per the germline V gene, CDR1 is SGHNT and CDR2 is YENEEA. Sample: skin, taken at week 0. The chain links TRBV11-3 to TRBJ1-6; no clear D. The TCR comes from a human donor with alopecia areata. The CDR3 nucleotides read TGTGCCAGCAGCTTAGAGGGAAATTCACCCCTCCACTTT. Protein: CASSLEGNSPLHF. The full variable domain, rest sourced from reference TRBV11-3 and TRBJ1-6, is EAGVVQSPRYKIIEKKQPVAFWCNPISGHNTLYWYLQNLGQGPELLIRYENEEAVDDSQLPKDRFSAERLKGVDSTLKIQPAELGDSAVYLCASSLEGNSPLHFGNGTRLTVT.